This entry lists 6 T cell receptor beta chains sequenced from one sample in a study of identical twins. From the 5' RACE reads, TCRdb called clonotypes with MiXCR, one entry per CDR3 protein. This sample has about 900,000 distinct CDR3 sequences, with approximately 13% found just once. These same data were also listed under a study on yellow fever vaccine responses in identical twins.

Sequences were obtained from PBMCs. All receptors derive from a woman younger than 30 in good health.

The sample holds a few counts of this clonotype. The V and J genes are TRBV12-3 or TRBV12-4 and TRBJ1-1; perhaps TRBD1 as D (5 bases). CDR3 length: 14 amino acids. V shed 3 bases and J shed 6 bases, with 14 bases lying between them. CDR3 in amino acids: CASSFLGEGAEAFF. CDR3 nucleotide sequence: TGTGCCAGCAGTTTTCTAGGGGAAGGGGCTGAAGCTTTCTTT.

Only a few counts were recorded for this clonotype. The rearrangement joins TRBV20-1 to TRBJ2-1; D not certain. This CDR3 has 10 amino acids. V lost 3 bases and J lost 8, with 5 bases in between. Germline V gene sequence: CDR1 DFQATT, CDR2 SNEGSKA (reference sequence). DNA of the CDR3: TGCAGTGCTAGGTTCCATGAGCAGTTCTTC. Encoded protein: CSARFHEQFF.

This clonotype turned up a few times. For the CDR3, the DNA is TGTGCCAGCAGCTTAGAACAGGGATTGAACACTGAAGCTTTCTTT. Translating gives CASSLEQGLNTEAFF. The V gene is TRBV7-9, the J gene TRBJ1-1; the D gene is possibly TRBD1 (6 bases). Trimming cost V 1 base and J 0 bases, with 9 bases left between them. The CDR3 length is 15 residues. Germline V gene data show CDR1 as SEHNR and CDR2 as FQNEAQ (reference sequence).

This chain connects TRBV2 to TRBJ2-7; 10 nucleotides align to TRBD2. After removal of 8 bases from V and 7 bases from J, the junction contained 8 bases not matched to a gene. The CDR3 has 13 residues. The germline CDR1 and CDR2 sequences are SNHLY and FYNNEI. CDR3 loop: CASDLAGVGEQYF. The CDR3 DNA reads TGTGCCAGCGATCTAGCGGGAGTGGGGGAGCAGTACTTC.

The chain carries TRBV11-2 and TRBJ2-3; 7 nucleotides match TRBD1. CDR3 length: 15 residues. V lost 5 bases and J lost 6; bases outside the gene matches: 11. The germline V gene has CDR1 SGHAT and CDR2 FQNNGV. Here the CDR3 reads CASSTQGFVVDTQYF. The CDR3 bases are TGTGCCAGCAGCACACAGGGGTTTGTGGTGGATACGCAGTATTTT.

CDR3 bases: TGTGCCAGCAGTGAATCCCTACCGGGACAGGGGGCGTACAATGAGCAGTTCTTC. It encodes CASSESLPGQGAYNEQFF. The chain couples TRBV2 to TRBJ2-1, with TRBD1 matching 12 bases. There are 18 residues in the CDR3. V lost 2 bases to trimming and J lost 4 bases; unmatched junction nucleotides: 9. In germline, CDR1 is SNHLY, CDR2 FYNNEI.